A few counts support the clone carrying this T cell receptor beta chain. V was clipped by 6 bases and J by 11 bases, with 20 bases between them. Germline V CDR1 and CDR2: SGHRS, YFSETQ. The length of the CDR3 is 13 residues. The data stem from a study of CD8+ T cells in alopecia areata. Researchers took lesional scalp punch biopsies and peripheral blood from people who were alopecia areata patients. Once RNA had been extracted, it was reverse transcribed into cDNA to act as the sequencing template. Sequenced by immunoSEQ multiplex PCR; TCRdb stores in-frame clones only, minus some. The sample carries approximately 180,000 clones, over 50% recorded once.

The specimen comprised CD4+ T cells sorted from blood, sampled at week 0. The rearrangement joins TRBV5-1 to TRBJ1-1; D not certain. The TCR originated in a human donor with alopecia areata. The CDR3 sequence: CASTPDGLVGAFF. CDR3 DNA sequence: TGCGCCAGCACCCCGGACGGTTTAGTTGGGGCTTTCTTT.